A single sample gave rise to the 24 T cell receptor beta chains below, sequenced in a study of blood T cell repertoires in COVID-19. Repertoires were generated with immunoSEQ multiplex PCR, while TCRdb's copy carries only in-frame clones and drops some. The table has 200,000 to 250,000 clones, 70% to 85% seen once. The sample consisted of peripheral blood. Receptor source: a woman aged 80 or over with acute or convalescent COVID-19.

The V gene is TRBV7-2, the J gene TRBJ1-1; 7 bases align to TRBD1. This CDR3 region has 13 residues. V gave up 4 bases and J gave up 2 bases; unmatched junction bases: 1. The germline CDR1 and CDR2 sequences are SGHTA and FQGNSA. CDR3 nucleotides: TGTGCCAGCAGCTGGGACAGCAACACTGAAGCTTTCTTT. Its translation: CASSWDSNTEAFF.

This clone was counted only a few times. The CDR3 coding sequence is TGTGCCAGCAGTTTTGTCCTAGGTGGCTACACCTTC. Translating it yields CASSFVLGGYTF. The V gene is TRBV2, the J gene TRBJ1-2; D is ambiguous. The CDR3 totals 12 residues. V lost 5 bases and J lost 7, with 11 bases in between. Germline lookup yields CDR1 SNHLY and CDR2 FYNNEI.

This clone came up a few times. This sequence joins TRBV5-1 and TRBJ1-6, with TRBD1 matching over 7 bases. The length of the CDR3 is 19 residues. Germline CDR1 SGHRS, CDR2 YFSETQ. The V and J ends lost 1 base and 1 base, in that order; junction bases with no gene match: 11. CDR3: CASSLTGAGGSSYNSPLHF. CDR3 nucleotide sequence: TGCGCCAGCAGCTTGACAGGGGCGGGCGGGTCTTCCTATAATTCACCCCTCCACTTT.

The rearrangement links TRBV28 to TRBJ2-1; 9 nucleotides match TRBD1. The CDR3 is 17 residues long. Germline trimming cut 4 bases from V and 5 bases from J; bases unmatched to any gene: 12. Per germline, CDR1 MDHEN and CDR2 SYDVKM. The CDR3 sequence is CASSSWAGTGWHNEQFF. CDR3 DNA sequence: TGTGCCAGCAGTTCCTGGGCCGGGACAGGGTGGCACAATGAGCAGTTCTTC.

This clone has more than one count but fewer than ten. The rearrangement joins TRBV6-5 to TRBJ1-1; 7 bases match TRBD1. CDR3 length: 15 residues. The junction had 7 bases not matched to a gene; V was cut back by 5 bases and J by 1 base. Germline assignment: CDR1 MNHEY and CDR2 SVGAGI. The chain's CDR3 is CASSPGTATNTEAFF. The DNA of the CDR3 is TGTGCCAGCAGTCCCGGGACAGCAACGAACACTGAAGCTTTCTTT.

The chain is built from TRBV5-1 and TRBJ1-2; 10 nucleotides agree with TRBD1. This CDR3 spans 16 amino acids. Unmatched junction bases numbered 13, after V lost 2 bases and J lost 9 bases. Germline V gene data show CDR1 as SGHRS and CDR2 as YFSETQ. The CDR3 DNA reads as TGCGCCAGCAGCTTTAGCGACGGGACAGGGGCTCGTCGCTACACCTTC. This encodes CASSFSDGTGARRYTF.

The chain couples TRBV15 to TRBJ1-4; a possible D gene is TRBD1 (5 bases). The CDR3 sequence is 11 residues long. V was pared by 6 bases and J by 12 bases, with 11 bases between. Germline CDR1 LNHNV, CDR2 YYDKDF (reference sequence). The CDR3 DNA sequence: TGTGCCACCAGGGGGCGGAGGGAACTGTTTTTT. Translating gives CATRGRRELFF.

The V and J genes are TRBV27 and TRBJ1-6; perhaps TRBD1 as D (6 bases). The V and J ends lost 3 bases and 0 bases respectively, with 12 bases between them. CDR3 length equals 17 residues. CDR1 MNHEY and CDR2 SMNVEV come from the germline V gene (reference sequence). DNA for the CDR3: TGTGCCAGCAGTTTTCGACAGGCGAGCTCCTATAATTCACCCCTCCACTTT. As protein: CASSFRQASSYNSPLHF.

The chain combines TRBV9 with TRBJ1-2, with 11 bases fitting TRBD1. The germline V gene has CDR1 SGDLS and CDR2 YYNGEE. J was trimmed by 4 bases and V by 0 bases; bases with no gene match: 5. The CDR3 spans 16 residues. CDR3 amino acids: CASSVADRGLGYGYTF. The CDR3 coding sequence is TGTGCCAGCAGCGTAGCGGACAGGGGGCTAGGCTATGGCTACACCTTC. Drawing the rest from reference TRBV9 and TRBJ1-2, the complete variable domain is DSGVTQTPKHLITATGQRVTLRCSPRSGDLSVYWYQQSLDQGLQFLIQYYNGEERAKGNILERFSAQQFPDLHSELNLSSLELGDSALYFCASSVADRGLGYGYTFGSGTRLTVV.

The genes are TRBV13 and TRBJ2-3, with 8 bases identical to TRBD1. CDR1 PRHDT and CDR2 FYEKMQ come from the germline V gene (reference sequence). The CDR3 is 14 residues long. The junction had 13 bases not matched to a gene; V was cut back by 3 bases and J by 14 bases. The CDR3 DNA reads TGTGCCAGCAGCTTGACAGGGGCGGAATCGTCGTGGTATTTT. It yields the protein CASSLTGAESSWYF.

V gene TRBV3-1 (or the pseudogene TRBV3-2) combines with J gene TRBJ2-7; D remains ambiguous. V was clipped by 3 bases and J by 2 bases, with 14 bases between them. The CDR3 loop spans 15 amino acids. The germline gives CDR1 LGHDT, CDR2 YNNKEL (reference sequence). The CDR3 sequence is CASSHRQVLAYEQYF. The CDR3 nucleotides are TGTGCCAGCAGCCATCGGCAGGTACTGGCCTACGAGCAGTACTTC.

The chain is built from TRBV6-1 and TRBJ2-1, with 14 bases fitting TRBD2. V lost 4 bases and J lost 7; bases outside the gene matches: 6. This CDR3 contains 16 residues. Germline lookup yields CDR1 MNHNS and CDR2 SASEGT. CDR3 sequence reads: CASSARLAGGRNEQFF. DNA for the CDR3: TGTGCCAGCAGTGCCCGACTAGCGGGGGGGCGAAATGAGCAGTTCTTC.

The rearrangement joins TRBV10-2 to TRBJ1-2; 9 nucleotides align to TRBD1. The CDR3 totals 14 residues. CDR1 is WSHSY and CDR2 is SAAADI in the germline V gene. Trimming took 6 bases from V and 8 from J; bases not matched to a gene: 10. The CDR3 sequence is CASSESGDRDGYTF. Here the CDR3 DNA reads TGCGCCAGCAGCGAATCCGGGGACAGGGACGGCTACACCTTC.

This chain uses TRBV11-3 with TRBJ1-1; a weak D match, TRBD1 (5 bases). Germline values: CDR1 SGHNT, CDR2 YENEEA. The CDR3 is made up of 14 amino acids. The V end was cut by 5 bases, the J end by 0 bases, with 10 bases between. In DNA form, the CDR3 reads TGTGCCAGCAGCCCGGGGGGGATGAACACTGAAGCTTTCTTT. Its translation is CASSPGGMNTEAFF. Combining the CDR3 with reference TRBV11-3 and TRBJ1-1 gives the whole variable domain EAGVVQSPRYKIIEKKQPVAFWCNPISGHNTLYWYLQNLGQGPELLIRYENEEAVDDSQLPKDRFSAERLKGVDSTLKIQPAELGDSAVYLCASSPGGMNTEAFFGQGTRLTVV.

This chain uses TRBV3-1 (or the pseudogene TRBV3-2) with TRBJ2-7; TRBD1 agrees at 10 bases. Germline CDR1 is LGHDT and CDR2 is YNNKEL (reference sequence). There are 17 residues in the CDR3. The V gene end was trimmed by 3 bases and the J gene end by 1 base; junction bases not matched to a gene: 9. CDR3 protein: CASSQPRDRGVSYEQYF. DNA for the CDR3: TGTGCCAGCAGCCAGCCCAGGGACAGGGGAGTTTCCTACGAGCAGTACTTC.

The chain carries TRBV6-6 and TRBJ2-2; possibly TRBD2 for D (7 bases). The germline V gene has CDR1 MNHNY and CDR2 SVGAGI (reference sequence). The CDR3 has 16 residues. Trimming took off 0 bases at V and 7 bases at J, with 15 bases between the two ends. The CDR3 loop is CASSYSKGGQDGELFF. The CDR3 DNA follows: TGTGCCAGCAGTTACTCGAAGGGGGGGCAGGACGGGGAGCTGTTTTTT.

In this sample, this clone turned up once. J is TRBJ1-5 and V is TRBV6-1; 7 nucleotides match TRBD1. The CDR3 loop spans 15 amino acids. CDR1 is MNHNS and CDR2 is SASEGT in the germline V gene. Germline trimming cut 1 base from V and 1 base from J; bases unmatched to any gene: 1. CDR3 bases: TGTGCCAGCAGTGAAGACAGGGGAAGCAATCAGCCCCAGCATTTT. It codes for CASSEDRGSNQPQHF.

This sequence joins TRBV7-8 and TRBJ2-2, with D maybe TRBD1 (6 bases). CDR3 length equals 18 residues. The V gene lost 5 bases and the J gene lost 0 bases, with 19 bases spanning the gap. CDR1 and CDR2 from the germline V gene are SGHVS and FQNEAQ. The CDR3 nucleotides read TGTGCCAGCAGCCGCTACAACAGGGCAAGCGCGAACACCGGGGAGCTGTTTTTT. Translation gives CASSRYNRASANTGELFF.

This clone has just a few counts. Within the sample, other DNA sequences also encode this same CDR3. The chain's CDR3 is CASSEARGSYNEQFF. The CDR3 bases are TGTGCCAGCAGTGAAGCCAGGGGCTCCTACAATGAGCAGTTCTTC. The chain carries TRBV2 and TRBJ2-1, with D possibly matching TRBD1 (6 bases). Trimming took off 0 bases at V and 0 bases at J, with 6 bases between the two ends. CDR1 and CDR2 (germline): SNHLY, FYNNEI. The CDR3 contains 15 residues.

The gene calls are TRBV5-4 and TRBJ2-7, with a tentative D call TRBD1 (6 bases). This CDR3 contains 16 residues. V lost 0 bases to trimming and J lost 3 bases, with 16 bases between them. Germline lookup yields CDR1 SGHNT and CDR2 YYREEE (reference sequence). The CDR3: CASSLEGWQGHYEQYF. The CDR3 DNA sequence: TGTGCCAGCAGCTTGGAAGGTTGGCAGGGACACTACGAGCAGTACTTC.

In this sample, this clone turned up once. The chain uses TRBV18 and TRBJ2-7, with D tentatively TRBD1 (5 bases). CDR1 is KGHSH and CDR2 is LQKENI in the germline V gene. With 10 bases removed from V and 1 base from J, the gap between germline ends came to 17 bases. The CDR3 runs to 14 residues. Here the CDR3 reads CATAQDDRSYEQYF. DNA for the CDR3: TGTGCCACCGCACAGGATGATCGATCCTACGAGCAGTACTTC.

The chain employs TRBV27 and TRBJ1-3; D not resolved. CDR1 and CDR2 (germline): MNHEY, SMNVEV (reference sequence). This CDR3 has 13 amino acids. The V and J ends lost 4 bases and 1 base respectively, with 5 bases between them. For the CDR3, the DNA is TGTGCCAGCAGTTCCCGGTCTGGAAACACCATATATTTT. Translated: CASSSRSGNTIYF.

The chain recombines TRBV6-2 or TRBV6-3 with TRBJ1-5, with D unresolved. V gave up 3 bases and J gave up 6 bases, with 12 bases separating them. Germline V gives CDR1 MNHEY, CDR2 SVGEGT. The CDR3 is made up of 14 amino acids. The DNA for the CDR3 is TGTGCCAGCAGTTATGCGGGAAAAGTTCAGCCCCAGCATTTT. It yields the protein CASSYAGKVQPQHF.

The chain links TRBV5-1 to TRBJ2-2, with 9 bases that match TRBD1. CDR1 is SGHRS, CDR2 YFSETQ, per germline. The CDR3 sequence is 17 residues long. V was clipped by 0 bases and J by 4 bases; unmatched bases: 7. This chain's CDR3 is CASSLVQGAPGTGELFF. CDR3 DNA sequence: TGCGCCAGCAGCTTGGTACAGGGGGCGCCGGGCACCGGGGAGCTGTTTTTT. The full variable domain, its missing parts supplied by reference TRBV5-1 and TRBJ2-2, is KAGVTQTPRYLIKTRGQQVTLSCSPISGHRSVSWYQQTPGQGLQFLFEYFSETQRNKGNFPGRFSGRQFSNSRSEMNVSTLELGDSALYLCASSLVQGAPGTGELFFGEGSRLTVL.